The 23 T cell receptor beta chains in this list originate from one sample, sequenced in a study of blood T cells in healthy people across ages. Using a J-beta primer mix together with a sample-barcoded 5' primer, a second PCR was run for roughly 7 to 11 cycles. TCRdb reprocessed the 5' RACE reads with MiXCR, giving one entry per CDR3 protein. Found here are over a million distinct CDR3 sequences, 42% of them singletons; the top ten hold 7.9%. Sequencing used blood. All receptors derive from a woman younger than 30 in good health.

This clonotype was picked up a small number of times. The CDR3 region is CASSSPDRVYGYTF. The CDR3 DNA follows: TGTGCCAGCAGCTCCCCCGACAGGGTCTATGGCTACACCTTC. The genes are TRBV28 and TRBJ1-2; 7 nucleotides line up with TRBD1. V shed 6 bases, J shed 4 bases, and the junction held 8 bases outside the gene matches. The CDR3 has 14 amino acids. The germline gives CDR1 MDHEN, CDR2 SYDVKM.

This clonotype has only a few counts. V gene TRBV6-2 or TRBV6-3 combines with J gene TRBJ1-1, with D possibly TRBD1 on 6 matching bases. Per the germline V gene, CDR1 is MNHEY and CDR2 is SVGEGT. The V gene lost 0 bases and the J gene lost 4 bases, with 12 bases spanning the gap. The CDR3 contains 15 residues. Here the CDR3 reads CASSYSGGRGTEAFF. The CDR3 coding sequence is TGTGCCAGCAGTTACTCCGGGGGGCGAGGCACTGAAGCTTTCTTT.

This chain joins TRBV2 and TRBJ1-5, with TRBD1 identical over 7 bases. The V gene end was trimmed by 8 bases and the J gene end by 0 bases; junction bases not matched to a gene: 13. Per germline, CDR1 SNHLY and CDR2 FYNNEI. The CDR3 is 17 residues long. The CDR3 reads CASRAGQATNSNQPQHF. The CDR3 bases are TGTGCCAGCCGCGCAGGACAGGCCACAAATAGCAATCAGCCCCAGCATTTT.

The chain carries TRBV7-8 and TRBJ2-7; TRBD2 agrees at 10 bases. The CDR3 has 16 amino acids. Germline V gene sequence: CDR1 SGHVS, CDR2 FQNEAQ. With 0 bases clipped from V and 7 bases from J, the junction kept 9 bases outside the gene matches. CDR3 DNA: TGTGCCAGCAGCTTAGCGGAGCGGGGGGGCTTCAATGAGCAGTACTTC. Translated: CASSLAERGGFNEQYF.

This clonotype was seen once. The chain is built from TRBV7-8 and TRBJ2-3, with 7 bases that match TRBD2. Trimming at V came to 2 bases and at J to 4 bases, leaving 15 bases not matched to a gene. This CDR3 has 18 amino acids. Looked up from germline, CDR1 is SGHVS and CDR2 is FQNEAQ. This CDR3 reads CASSLTHPLGGGADTQYF. The CDR3 bases are TGTGCCAGCAGCTTAACTCACCCACTAGGCGGGGGTGCAGATACGCAGTATTTT.

In regard to this clonotype: Its ends do not fully match the called genes, so a read error is possible. The rearrangement links TRBV7-6 to TRBJ1-1; possibly TRBD1 for D (5 bases). The CDR3 runs to 14 residues. The V gene's germline CDR1 is SGHVS and CDR2 FNYEAQ. The CDR3 DNA reads as TGCGCCAGCAGCCCAAACGCAGGGAGCACTGAAGCTTTCTTT. Its translation is CASSPNAGSTEAFF.

The rearrangement uses TRBV25-1 and TRBJ2-3, with 7 nucleotides matching TRBD1. CDR1 is MGHDK, CDR2 SYGVNS, per germline. After removal of 3 bases from V and 2 bases from J, the junction contained 5 bases not matched to a gene. The CDR3 covers 15 residues. For the CDR3, the DNA is TGTGCCAGCAGTGAGACAACAGGGGACACAGATACGCAGTATTTT. Amino acid sequence: CASSETTGDTDTQYF.

This chain links TRBV12-3 or TRBV12-4 with TRBJ2-1; TRBD1 matches at 7 bases. J gave up 7 bases and V 2 bases, and 11 bases lay outside the gene matches. There are 16 residues in the CDR3. CDR3: CASSLKPGTATNEQFF. The CDR3 nucleotides are TGTGCCAGCAGTTTAAAGCCCGGGACAGCCACAAATGAGCAGTTCTTC.

To note about this clonotype: One end of the junction varies from germline; a read error may be responsible. The chain is built from TRBV28 and TRBJ1-2, with D unresolved. Germline lookup yields CDR1 MDHEN and CDR2 SYDVKM. This CDR3 has 12 residues. CDR3 amino acids: CAGSLLPYGYTF. DNA of the CDR3: TGTGCCGGCAGTTTATTGCCCTATGGCTACACCTTC.

This clonotype has only one observation. V usage is TRBV11-2 and J usage is TRBJ2-5; 10 bases match TRBD2. Germline CDR1 and CDR2: SGHAT and FQNNGV. The CDR3 loop spans 16 amino acids. J gave up 11 bases and V 1 base, and 13 bases lay outside the gene matches. CDR3 coding DNA: TGTGCCAGCAGCTTAGTAGGACGAGCGGGAGGGTATGAGCAGTACTTC. It specifies CASSLVGRAGGYEQYF.

This clonotype was seen a handful of times. In nucleotides, the CDR3 is TGTGCCAGCAGCCAAGACGGACAGGGGGTATGGGAGACCCAGTACTTC. It is translated as CASSQDGQGVWETQYF. This chain joins TRBV3-1 and TRBJ2-5; 10 positions match TRBD1. In germline, CDR1 is LGHDT, CDR2 YNNKEL (reference sequence). The trim removed 0 bases at V and 5 bases at J, leaving 6 bases unmatched. The CDR3 is made up of 16 amino acids.

Only a few counts were recorded for this clonotype. The chain uses TRBV11-1 and TRBJ1-6; D is unresolved. Germline CDR1 is SGHAT and CDR2 is FQDESV (reference sequence). The V and J ends lost 2 bases and 6 bases respectively, with 11 bases between them. CDR3 length: 15 amino acids. CDR3 sequence: CASSLTDRSNSPLHF. The CDR3 nucleotides read TGTGCCAGCAGCTTAACGGACCGCAGTAATTCACCCCTCCACTTT.

V gene TRBV3-1 combines with J gene TRBJ2-7, with a possible D match to TRBD2 (6 bases). Germline V gene lookup returns CDR1 LGHDT and CDR2 YNNKEL (reference sequence). The CDR3 spans 14 residues. Deletions cut 3 bases from V and 9 bases from J, with 18 bases between. The CDR3 here is CASSQDYLLRGQYF. The CDR3 DNA sequence: TGTGCCAGCAGCCAGGACTACCTCCTACGAGGGCAGTACTTC.

The chain links TRBV20-1 to TRBJ1-5; 8 nucleotides agree with TRBD1. Germline CDR1 DFQATT, CDR2 SNEGSKA (reference sequence). V lost 5 bases, J lost 4 bases, and 7 bases stayed unmatched. The CDR3 contains 14 residues. The CDR3 is CSAQTGAPNQPQHF. For the CDR3, the DNA is TGCAGTGCTCAGACAGGGGCCCCGAATCAGCCCCAGCATTTT.

The chain is built from TRBV11-2 and TRBJ2-7; maybe TRBD1 (5 bases). The germline V and J ends were trimmed by 3 bases and 2 bases, with 11 bases remaining between them. The germline CDR1 and CDR2 sequences are SGHAT and FQNNGV. CDR3 length equals 14 residues. The CDR3 loop is CASSFAGPPYEQYF. The CDR3 DNA reads TGTGCCAGCAGCTTTGCAGGGCCCCCCTACGAGCAGTACTTC.

This clonotype was seen a handful of times. The chain carries TRBV28 and TRBJ1-6; no clear D. The CDR3 runs to 16 residues. V was shortened by 5 bases and J by 0 bases, with 11 bases between the two germline ends. Germline V gene lookup returns CDR1 MDHEN and CDR2 SYDVKM. The chain's CDR3 is CASSIDPSSYNSPLHF. DNA of the CDR3: TGTGCCAGCAGTATCGATCCCAGCTCCTATAATTCACCCCTCCACTTT.

This clonotype came up a few times. This sequence joins TRBV27 and TRBJ2-7, with 7 bases matching TRBD2. Germline CDR1 reads MNHEY; CDR2 reads SMNVEV (reference sequence). This CDR3 has 15 residues. Unmatched junction bases numbered 4, after V lost 2 bases and J lost 0 bases. CDR3 in DNA: TGTGCCAGCAGTTTAATAGCGGGTCTCTCCTACGAGCAGTACTTC. The encoded protein is CASSLIAGLSYEQYF.

Here the CDR3 reads CASSLTSIVQGADTEAFF. The CDR3 DNA follows: TGCGCCAGCAGCTTGACGTCGATAGTACAGGGGGCAGACACTGAAGCTTTCTTT. The rearrangement links TRBV5-1 to TRBJ1-1; 9 positions match TRBD1. The germline gives CDR1 SGHRS, CDR2 YFSETQ. CDR3 size: 18 residues. V shed 1 base, J shed 3 bases, and the junction held 13 bases outside the gene matches.

This chain joins TRBV12-3 or TRBV12-4 and TRBJ2-3; D might be TRBD2 (5 bases). Trimming pared 5 bases from V and 1 base from J, leaving 13 bases between. The CDR3 is 15 amino acids. The chain's CDR3 is CASSTPSEGTDTQYF. The CDR3 bases are TGTGCCAGCAGTACCCCCTCGGAGGGCACAGATACGCAGTATTTT.

The chain links TRBV20-1 to TRBJ1-1; D perhaps matches TRBD1 (6 bases). This CDR3 region has 13 residues. V dropped 6 bases and J dropped 4 bases, with 15 bases sitting between them. Germline values: CDR1 DFQATT, CDR2 SNEGSKA (reference sequence). The CDR3 loop reads CSAPVGGATEAFF. The CDR3 DNA sequence: TGCAGTGCCCCCGTTGGGGGGGCCACTGAAGCTTTCTTT.

This clonotype was seen a handful of times. This sequence joins TRBV29-1 and TRBJ2-5, with TRBD2 identical over 7 bases. The germline V gene has CDR1 SQVTM and CDR2 ANQGSEA. This CDR3 region has 14 residues. V lost 4 bases, J lost 4 bases, and 9 bases stayed unmatched. The CDR3 DNA is TGCAGCGTTGTCGGGAGGCTCGCGTTAGAGACCCAGTACTTC. This sequence encodes CSVVGRLALETQYF.

This clonotype was detected only a few times. The chain is built from TRBV29-1 and TRBJ2-3; D gene unclear. Trimming left V 7 bases short and J 0 bases short, with 8 bases between. The CDR3 extends over 12 amino acids. Per germline, CDR1 SQVTM and CDR2 ANQGSEA. CDR3 DNA sequence: TGCAGCGCCCAAAAGAGCACAGATACGCAGTATTTT. Translated: CSAQKSTDTQYF.

For this clonotype: The junction and the germline gene differ at one end; a read error may be behind it. The CDR3 DNA sequence: TGTGCTAGCAGCTTCGGGTGGGGAGAAGGGAATGAGCAGTTCTTC. This codes for CASSFGWGEGNEQFF. This chain uses TRBV7-7 with TRBJ2-1; weak D call: TRBD2 (5 bases). Germline CDR1 reads SSHAT; CDR2 reads FNYEAQ (reference sequence). CDR3 size: 15 residues.